Below, 28 T cell receptor beta chains from the same sample are listed, as sequenced in a study of cytomegalovirus exposure and HLA in healthy donors (dated by TCRdb to about 2017). The library came from the immunoSEQ multiplex PCR assay. Not all clones reach the TCRdb copy of this immuneACCESS table, which keeps in-frame sequences only. Checked studies attribute under half of the gap to unresolved V genes and leave the rest unexplained. The sample table records some 110,000 clones; around 85% of these occur just once. About 4.4% of the sample is taken by the ten largest. Sample: PBMCs. All receptors come from a man in his late teens or twenties in good health and CMV-seropositive.

The chain joins TRBV10-3 to TRBJ2-7; D uncertain. The CDR3 totals 14 residues. With 7 bases removed from V and 0 bases from J, the gap between germline ends came to 13 bases. CDR1 is ENHRY, CDR2 SYGVKD, per germline. The CDR3 DNA is TGTGCCATCACCCTGACATGGTTCTCCTACGAGCAGTACTTC. Translated: CAITLTWFSYEQYF.

The chain joins TRBV19 to TRBJ2-7, with TRBD1 matching over 9 bases. The J segment lost 5 bases and the V segment lost 5 bases, leaving 10 bases of the junction unmatched. This CDR3 region has 15 residues. Looked up from germline, CDR1 is LNHDA and CDR2 is SQIVND (reference sequence). The CDR3 region has the DNA TGTGCCAGTAGTTACGGGACAGGGATTCTCCACGAGCAGTACTTC. Translation gives CASSYGTGILHEQYF.

The chain carries TRBV28 and TRBJ2-7, with 7 bases that match TRBD1. CDR1 and CDR2 (germline): MDHEN, SYDVKM. This CDR3 contains 13 residues. The junction had 5 bases not matched to a gene; V was cut back by 6 bases and J by 3 bases. The CDR3 DNA reads TGTGCCAGCAGCCGGGACAGCTACTACGAGCAGTACTTC. Translating gives CASSRDSYYEQYF.

J is TRBJ2-1 and V is TRBV11-2; a possible D gene is TRBD1 (6 bases). The CDR3 runs 16 residues. V was trimmed by 2 bases and J by 0 bases, leaving 11 bases between them. Germline V gene data show CDR1 as SGHAT and CDR2 as FQNNGV. CDR3: CASSLRTDRSYNEQFF. In DNA, the CDR3 is TGTGCCAGCAGCTTAAGGACAGACCGCTCCTACAATGAGCAGTTCTTC.

The J gene is TRBJ2-5, the V gene TRBV6-5; weak D call: TRBD2 (7 bases). The CDR3 covers 14 residues. V lost 0 bases and J lost 5, with 10 bases in between. In germline, CDR1 is MNHEY, CDR2 SVGAGI. CDR3 region: CASSYSGGGETQYF. The CDR3 DNA reads TGTGCCAGCAGTTACTCGGGCGGGGGCGAGACCCAGTACTTC.

This clone occurred once. This chain connects TRBV5-8 to TRBJ2-1; TRBD2 matches 8 bases. CDR1 and CDR2 from the germline V gene are SGHTS and YDEGEE. After removal of 1 base from V and 2 bases from J, the junction contained 8 bases not matched to a gene. The CDR3 loop spans 17 amino acids. The CDR3 spells CASSLYLRGDAYNEQFF. CDR3 nucleotides: TGTGCCAGCAGCTTGTATTTGCGGGGGGATGCCTACAATGAGCAGTTCTTC.

This chain joins TRBV19 and TRBJ2-3; TRBD1 aligns across 10 bases. The CDR3 length is 16 residues. CDR1 and CDR2 from the germline V gene are LNHDA and SQIVND (reference sequence). V gave up 5 bases and J gave up 1 base; unmatched junction bases: 6. The CDR3 is CASSPMGTGGTDTQYF. As DNA, the CDR3 is TGTGCCAGTAGTCCCATGGGGACAGGGGGCACAGATACGCAGTATTTT.

This chain joins TRBV5-8 and TRBJ1-5; D not certain. Germline V gene lookup returns CDR1 SGHTS and CDR2 YDEGEE. Between the trimmed V and J ends, which lost 1 base and 7 bases, there was a span of 12 bases. This CDR3 is built from 14 residues. CDR3 region: CASSLYDRGQPQHF. CDR3 in DNA: TGTGCCAGCAGCTTGTATGACCGGGGACAGCCCCAGCATTTT.

This clone was observed once. The chain links TRBV6-5 to TRBJ1-1, with D tentatively TRBD1 (6 bases). Germline V gene data show CDR1 as MNHEY and CDR2 as SVGAGI. The CDR3 length is 15 residues. V was pared by 6 bases and J by 0 bases, with 14 bases between. The CDR3 is CASSTLTGLNTEAFF. For the CDR3, the DNA is TGTGCCAGCAGCACCCTTACAGGGTTGAACACTGAAGCTTTCTTT.

The gene calls are TRBV5-1 and TRBJ2-1; 15 nucleotides align to TRBD2. The CDR3 runs to 19 residues. The V gene's germline CDR1 is SGHRS and CDR2 YFSETQ. V lost 4 bases, J lost 5 bases, and 13 bases stayed unmatched. The CDR3 DNA sequence: TGCGCCAGCAGCATCGCCTGGACTAGCGGGGGGGCCGCCCACAATGAGCAGTTCTTC. It is translated as CASSIAWTSGGAAHNEQFF.

CDR3 DNA sequence: TGTGCCAGCAGCTTGGTCACAGGGCCGCATGAAGCTTTCTTT. Amino acids: CASSLVTGPHEAFF. The rearrangement joins TRBV5-5 to TRBJ1-1; D might be TRBD1 (6 bases). The germline CDR1 and CDR2 sequences are SGHKS and YYEKEE (reference sequence). The CDR3 sequence is 14 residues long. V was trimmed by 0 bases and J by 7 bases, leaving 13 bases between them. The full variable domain, completed using reference TRBV5-5 and TRBJ1-1, is DAGVTQSPTHLIKTRGQQVTLRCSPISGHKSVSWYQQVLGQGPQFIFQYYEKEERGRGNFPDRFSARQFPNYSSELNVNALLLGDSALYLCASSLVTGPHEAFFGQGTRLTVV.

The chain employs TRBV29-1 and TRBJ1-2; D may be TRBD1 (5 bases). Germline V gene sequence: CDR1 SQVTM, CDR2 ANQGSEA. With 6 bases removed from V and 0 bases from J, the gap between germline ends came to 26 bases. This CDR3 spans 18 amino acids. This chain's CDR3 is CSVCQFSGLKHSNYGYTF. CDR3 DNA sequence: TGCAGCGTCTGCCAGTTTTCGGGACTCAAACATTCTAACTATGGCTACACCTTC.

The V gene is TRBV25-1, the J gene TRBJ2-7; D is possibly TRBD2 (6 bases). CDR1 is MGHDK and CDR2 is SYGVNS in the germline V gene. Deletions cut 4 bases from V and 2 bases from J, with 15 bases between. The CDR3 has 15 residues. The CDR3 spells CASSGGPGLPYEQYF. CDR3 sequence (DNA): TGTGCCAGCAGTGGCGGCCCGGGACTCCCCTACGAGCAGTACTTC.

The V gene is TRBV7-2, the J gene TRBJ1-3; 7 bases align to TRBD1. Germline V gene lookup returns CDR1 SGHTA and CDR2 FQGNSA. V dropped 5 bases and J dropped 2; count of bases not matched to a gene: 12. The CDR3 consists of 17 residues. CDR3 sequence reads: CASSPWDSPTPGNTIYF. The DNA of the CDR3 is TGTGCCAGCAGCCCCTGGGACAGCCCGACACCTGGAAACACCATATATTTT.

The genes are TRBV7-2 and TRBJ2-3, with 12 nucleotides matching TRBD2. Germline loops: CDR1 SGHTA, CDR2 FQGNSA. After removal of 5 bases from V and 2 bases from J, the junction contained 8 bases not matched to a gene. This CDR3 is built from 17 residues. The CDR3 nucleotides are TGTGCCAGCAGCCTAACGCGGACTAGCGGGACCACAGATACGCAGTATTTT. It is translated as CASSLTRTSGTTDTQYF.

The chain recombines TRBV4-1 with TRBJ2-7; D is possibly TRBD1 (6 bases). Germline-derived CDR1 and CDR2 are MGHRA and YSYEKL. This CDR3 contains 13 residues. V was pared by 5 bases and J by 3 bases, with 11 bases between. CDR3 amino acids: CASSIDRYYEQYF. The DNA for the CDR3 is TGCGCCAGCAGCATTGACAGGTACTACGAGCAGTACTTC.

For the CDR3, the DNA is TGCGCCAGCAGCTTGGCCGCTAGCGGGGGGGCAGATACGCAGTATTTT. It translates to CASSLAASGGADTQYF. The gene calls are TRBV5-1 and TRBJ2-3, with 12 positions matching TRBD2. The CDR3 has 16 amino acids. Germline trimming cut 0 bases from V and 4 bases from J; bases unmatched to any gene: 3. Per germline, CDR1 SGHRS and CDR2 YFSETQ.

The chain employs TRBV14 and TRBJ2-7; D ambiguous. Germline CDR1 SGHDN, CDR2 FVKESK. V lost 0 bases and J 0 bases, leaving 15 bases between the germline ends. This CDR3 contains 17 residues. The CDR3 DNA sequence: TGTGCCAGCAGCCAAGATTTGAGTCCAGGATACTCCTACGAGCAGTACTTC. Its protein is CASSQDLSPGYSYEQYF.

V gene TRBV19 combines with J gene TRBJ1-5; 10 positions match TRBD1. V dropped 4 bases and J dropped 9; count of bases not matched to a gene: 6. Germline V gene sequence: CDR1 LNHDA, CDR2 SQIVND (reference sequence). This CDR3 comprises 14 residues. The CDR3 loop reads CASSRGQGMRPQHF. CDR3 coding DNA: TGTGCCAGTAGTAGGGGACAGGGGATGAGGCCCCAGCATTTT.

This chain uses TRBV2 with TRBJ1-4, with 7 bases that match TRBD1. CDR1 is SNHLY and CDR2 is FYNNEI in the germline V gene. After removal of 7 bases from V and 4 bases from J, the junction contained 6 bases not matched to a gene. This CDR3 has 14 residues. The CDR3 reads CASILGQVNEKLFF. In DNA form, the CDR3 reads TGTGCCAGCATCCTCGGACAGGTTAATGAAAAACTGTTTTTT.

The chain links TRBV15 to TRBJ2-1, with 8 bases fitting TRBD2. CDR1 LNHNV and CDR2 YYDKDF come from the germline V gene (reference sequence). The length of the CDR3 is 17 residues. The V segment lost 0 bases and the J segment 0 bases; nucleotides outside the gene matches: 4. CDR3 nucleotides: TGTGCCACCAGCAGAGATTGGAGCGGGAGCTCCTACAATGAGCAGTTCTTC. Encoded protein: CATSRDWSGSSYNEQFF.

The V gene is TRBV5-1, the J gene TRBJ1-3, with D perhaps matching TRBD1 (5 bases). The CDR3 has 17 residues. From germline, CDR1 is SGHRS and CDR2 YFSETQ. The germline V and J ends were trimmed by 0 bases and 4 bases, with 17 bases remaining between them. The CDR3, as DNA: TGCGCCAGCAGCTTGGCGACCTCCGGGACTTTGGGAAACACCATATATTTT. This gives the protein CASSLATSGTLGNTIYF.

V usage is TRBV5-1 and J usage is TRBJ1-1; tentative D call: TRBD1 (5 bases). This CDR3 is 14 amino acids long. The V gene lost 4 bases and the J gene lost 0 bases, with 10 bases spanning the gap. Germline values: CDR1 SGHRS, CDR2 YFSETQ. The CDR3 spells CASSEQAMNTEAFF. CDR3 bases: TGCGCCAGCAGCGAACAGGCGATGAACACTGAAGCTTTCTTT.

The V and J genes are TRBV18 and TRBJ1-1; 7 nucleotides line up with TRBD1. Germline V CDR1 and CDR2: KGHSH, LQKENI. Trimming removed 6 bases from V and 1 base from J; junction bases left unmatched: 14. The CDR3 totals 17 residues. The CDR3 DNA follows: TGTGCCAGCTCCCCAAGAGTGTTGACAGGGCCGAACACTGAAGCTTTCTTT. Encoded protein: CASSPRVLTGPNTEAFF.

The chain joins TRBV10-2 to TRBJ2-2; no clear D. The CDR3 sequence is 13 residues long. The V end was cut by 0 bases, the J end by 5 bases, with 4 bases between. Germline V gene lookup returns CDR1 WSHSY and CDR2 SAAADI. In DNA, the CDR3 is TGCGCCAGCAGTGAGTCCGAGACCGGGGAGCTGTTTTTT. Residues: CASSESETGELFF.

The chain recombines TRBV5-1 with TRBJ2-2; possibly TRBD1 for D (6 bases). Looked up from germline, CDR1 is SGHRS and CDR2 is YFSETQ. With 8 bases removed from V and 2 bases from J, the gap between germline ends came to 13 bases. The CDR3 is 14 residues long. CDR3 sequence (DNA): TGCGCCAGTAGCCGGGACACCAACACCGGGGAGCTGTTTTTT. This translates into CASSRDTNTGELFF.

Only a few counts were recorded for this clone. The chain carries TRBV12-5 and TRBJ2-7; D is ambiguous. The germline V gene has CDR1 LGHNT and CDR2 FRNRAP. The CDR3 spans 13 residues. The V gene lost 0 bases and the J gene lost 6 bases, with 9 bases spanning the gap. The CDR3 DNA sequence: TGTGCTAGTGGTTTGGTAACCGGGTTCGAGCAGTACTTC. Its translation is CASGLVTGFEQYF.

In its sample, this clone was seen a few times. This chain connects TRBV28 to TRBJ2-2, with 7 bases lining up with TRBD2. The CDR3 contains 14 residues. Germline assignment: CDR1 MDHEN and CDR2 SYDVKM. With 6 bases clipped from V and 2 bases from J, the junction kept 3 bases outside the gene matches. In DNA form, the CDR3 reads TGTGCCAGCAGAGGGAGGGCAAACACCGGGGAGCTGTTTTTT. This sequence encodes CASRGRANTGELFF.